Listed below are T cell receptor beta chains from one sample, sequenced in a study. TCRdb independently ran MiXCR on the 5' RACE reads; one entry per CDR3 protein. This sample yields roughly 30,000 distinct CDR3 sequences, of which 25% to 30% are seen a single time; over 2% belongs to the top ten. Sequencing was done on a sample of tumor-infiltrating Tregs sorted from the breast tumor. The origin of the receptors is a female donor with breast cancer. CDR3s include the opening cysteine and the closing phenylalanine or tryptophan. D genes are given only for firm matches. Expanded clones get a size class; other rows say once, few or many, or leave the size out.

D gene	V gene	J gene	clone size	CDR3 protein	CDR3 DNA
TRBD1	TRBV2	TRBJ2-7	.	CASSAQGAFYEQYF	TGTGCCAGCAGTGCACAGGGGGCATTCTACGAGCAGTACTTC
.	TRBV4-1	TRBJ1-2	.	CASSQTANYSYTF	TGCGCTAGCAGCCAGACCGCTAACTATAGCTACACCTTC
.	TRBV7-9	TRBJ2-3	.	CASGPSDGWTTDTQYF	TGTGCCAGCGGCCCCTCGGACGGGTGGACGACAGATACGCAGTATTTT
TRBD1	TRBV19	TRBJ1-3	.	CASTYTGQGAGNTIYF	TGTGCCAGTACCTACACCGGACAGGGAGCTGGAAACACCATATATTTT
.	TRBV6-1	TRBJ1-5	.	CASKGINSNQPQHF	TGTGCCAGCAAGGGGATTAATAGCAATCAGCCCCAGCATTTT
TRBD2	TRBV9	TRBJ2-1	few	CASSAGGGGYNEQFF	TGTGCCAGCAGCGCCGGGGGGGGTGGGTACAATGAGCAGTTCTTC
TRBD1	TRBV15	TRBJ1-2	many	CATSRGGGQGEDGYTF	TGTGCCACCAGCAGAGGAGGGGGACAGGGAGAAGATGGCTACACCTTC
.	TRBV6-1	TRBJ1-2	.	CASSERQGWGYTF	TGTGCCAGCAGTGAACGCCAGGGTTGGGGCTACACCTTC
TRBD1	TRBV7-2	TRBJ1-5	many	CASSYRDRNQPQHF	TGTGCCAGCAGCTACCGGGACAGAAATCAGCCCCAGCATTTT
.	TRBV7-9	TRBJ2-1	many	CASSLLEDSEQFF	TGTGCCAGCAGCCTCCTGGAGGACTCTGAGCAGTTCTTC
TRBD2	TRBV7-2	TRBJ2-7	.	CASSRSGYGASGALEQYF	TGTGCCAGCAGCCGGTCGGGCTATGGGGCTAGCGGGGCGCTGGAGCAGTACTTC
.	TRBV20-1	TRBJ2-7	many	CSAAQSSEQYF	TGCAGTGCTGCTCAGTCGAGCGAGCAGTACTTC
.	TRBV7-3	TRBJ2-1	many	CASSPRAVSYNEQFF	TGTGCCAGCAGCCCCCGAGCGGTCTCCTACAATGAGCAGTTCTTC
TRBD2	TRBV6-5	TRBJ2-7	medium-sized	CASSLGAGGYEQYF	TGTGCCAGCAGTTTGGGGGCGGGGGGCTACGAGCAGTACTTC
.	TRBV15	TRBJ2-1	.	CATSIPRRANEQFF	TGTGCCACCAGCATCCCCCGAAGGGCGAACGAGCAGTTCTTC
TRBD2	TRBV4-1	TRBJ2-1	medium-sized	CASSQDLLAGPSYNEQFF	TGCGCCAGCAGCCAAGATTTACTAGCGGGACCATCCTACAATGAGCAGTTCTTC
.	TRBV7-9	TRBJ1-2	once	CASSLVSRGRSGGYTF	TGTGCCAGCAGCTTAGTCTCCCGGGGGCGATCGGGCGGCTACACCTTC
.	TRBV6-5	TRBJ1-1	.	CASSHIGDTEAFF	TGTGCCAGCAGTCACATCGGGGACACTGAAGCTTTCTTT
.	TRBV5-1	TRBJ2-7	.	CASSLRQGGEYF	TGCGCCAGCAGCTTGAGACAGGGAGGAGAGTACTTC
.	TRBV3-1	TRBJ1-2	.	CASSQDLSLGLYGYTF	TGTGCCAGCAGCCAAGATCTTTCTTTGGGACTCTATGGCTACACCTTC
.	TRBV4-1	TRBJ2-6	medium-sized	CASSPGDLKDGANVLTF	TGCGCCAGCAGCCCAGGGGACCTCAAGGATGGGGCCAACGTCCTGACTTTC
TRBD1	TRBV7-2	TRBJ1-5	few	CASSGTGTHNQPQHF	TGTGCCAGCAGCGGGACAGGGACACACAATCAGCCCCAGCATTTT
TRBD2	TRBV24-1	TRBJ2-3	medium-sized	CATSDPRTSGSTDTQYF	TGTGCCACCAGTGACCCCCGGACTAGCGGGAGCACAGATACGCAGTATTTT
TRBD2	TRBV6-5	TRBJ2-1	many	CASSTSALAGANEQFF	TGTGCCAGCAGCACCTCGGCACTAGCGGGAGCCAATGAGCAGTTCTTC
.	TRBV24-1	TRBJ2-7	.	CATRGGGTEQYF	TGTGCCACCAGGGGGGGCGGGACCGAGCAGTACTTC
.	TRBV19	TRBJ1-1	few	CASSLRSDTEAFF	TGTGCCAGTAGTTTAAGGAGCGACACTGAAGCTTTCTTT
.	TRBV6-1	TRBJ1-2	once	CATRDPAGGYTF	TGTGCCACCCGGGACCCGGCGGGGGGCTACACCTTC
.	TRBV6-1	TRBJ2-2	.	CASSGASNTGELFF	TGTGCCAGCAGTGGTGCCTCGAACACCGGGGAGCTGTTTTTT
.	TRBV4-1	TRBJ1-2	few	CASSQDQQGYYGYTF	TGCGCCAGCAGCCAAGACCAACAGGGCTACTATGGCTACACCTTC